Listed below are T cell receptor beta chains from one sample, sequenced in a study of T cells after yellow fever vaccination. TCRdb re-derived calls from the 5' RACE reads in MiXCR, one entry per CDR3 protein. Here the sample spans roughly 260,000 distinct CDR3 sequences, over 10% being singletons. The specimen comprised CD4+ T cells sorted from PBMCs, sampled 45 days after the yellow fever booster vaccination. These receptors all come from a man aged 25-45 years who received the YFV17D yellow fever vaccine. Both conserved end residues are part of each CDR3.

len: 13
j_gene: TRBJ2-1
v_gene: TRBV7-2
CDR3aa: CASSLRAPGEQFF

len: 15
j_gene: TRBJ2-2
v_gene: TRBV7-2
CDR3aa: CASSLLVGRTGELFF

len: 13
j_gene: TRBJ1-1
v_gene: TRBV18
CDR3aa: CASSWDSQTEAFF

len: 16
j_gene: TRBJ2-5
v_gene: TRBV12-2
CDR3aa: CASRCKQGTYQETQYF

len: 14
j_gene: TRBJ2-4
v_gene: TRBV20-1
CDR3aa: CSASRGLGKNIQYF

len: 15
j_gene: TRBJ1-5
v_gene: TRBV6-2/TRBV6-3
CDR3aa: CASSSGTALNQPQHF

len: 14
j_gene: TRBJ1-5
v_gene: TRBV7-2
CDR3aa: CASSSNRGNQPQHF

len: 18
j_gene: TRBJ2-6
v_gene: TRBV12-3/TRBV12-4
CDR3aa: CASSLNPGEVSGANVLTF

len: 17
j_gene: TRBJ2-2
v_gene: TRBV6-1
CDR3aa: CASRETGTLAGPGELFF

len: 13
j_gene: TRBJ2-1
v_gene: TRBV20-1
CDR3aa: CSEASGGGNEQFF

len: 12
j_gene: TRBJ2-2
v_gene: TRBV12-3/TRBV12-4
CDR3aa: CASFPGTGELFF

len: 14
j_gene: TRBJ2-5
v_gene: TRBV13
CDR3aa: CASSGTGRVKTQYF

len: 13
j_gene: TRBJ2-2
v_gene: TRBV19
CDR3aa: CASRSPGTGELFF

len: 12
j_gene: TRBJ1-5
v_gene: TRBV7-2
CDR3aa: CASSEMDQPQHF

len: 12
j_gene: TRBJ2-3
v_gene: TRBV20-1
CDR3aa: CSAQPGSDTQYF

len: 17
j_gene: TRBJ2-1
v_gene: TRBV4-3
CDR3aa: CASSQELGWGSNNEQFF

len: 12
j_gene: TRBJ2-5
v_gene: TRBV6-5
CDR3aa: CARDGLQETQYF

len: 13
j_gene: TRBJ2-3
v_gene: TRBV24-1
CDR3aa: CATSLGRADTQYF

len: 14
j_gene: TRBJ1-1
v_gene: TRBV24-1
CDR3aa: CATSAGVGNAEAFF